One T cell receptor beta chain is described in this entry. The entry originates in a study of blood T cell repertoires in COVID-19. Sequencing was performed with immunoSEQ multiplex PCR; in TCRdb, only in-frame clones are kept and a portion is missing. There are roughly 120,000 clones in the sample; about 83% occur only once, and about 6.8% lies in the top ten. The sample comprised peripheral blood. The sequence derives from a man between 65 and 79 years old with acute or convalescent COVID-19.

The CDR3 DNA follows: TGTGCCAGCAGCTTAGCGGGGGCAGCAACTAATGAAAAACTGTTTTTT. Its protein is CASSLAGAATNEKLFF. The chain employs TRBV11-1 and TRBJ1-4; a weak D match, TRBD1 (6 bases). V dropped 0 bases and J dropped 0 bases, with 8 bases sitting between them. The germline gives CDR1 SGHAT, CDR2 FQDESV (reference sequence). This CDR3 comprises 16 residues.